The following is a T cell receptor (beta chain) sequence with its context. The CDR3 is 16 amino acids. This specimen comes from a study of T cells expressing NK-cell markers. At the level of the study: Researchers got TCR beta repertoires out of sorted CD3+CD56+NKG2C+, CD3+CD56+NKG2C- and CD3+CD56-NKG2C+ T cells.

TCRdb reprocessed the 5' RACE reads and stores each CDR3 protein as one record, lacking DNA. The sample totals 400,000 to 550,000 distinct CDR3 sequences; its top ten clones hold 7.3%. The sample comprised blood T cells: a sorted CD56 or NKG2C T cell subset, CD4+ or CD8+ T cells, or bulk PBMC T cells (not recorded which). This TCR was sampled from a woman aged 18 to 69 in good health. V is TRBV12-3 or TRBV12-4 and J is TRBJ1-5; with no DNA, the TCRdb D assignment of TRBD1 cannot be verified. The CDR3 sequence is CASSFSGGSSNQPQHF.